These 10 T cell receptor beta chains came from one sample sequenced in a study of blood T cells in healthy people across ages. Primers used in a second PCR of about 7 to 11 cycles were a sample-barcoded 5' primer and a J-beta primer mix. TCRdb reprocessed the 5' RACE reads with MiXCR, giving one entry per CDR3 protein. The sample records about 780,000 distinct CDR3 sequences, roughly 46% being singletons. The sample was blood. The receptors shown here come from a man aged 80 or over in good health.

CDR3 sequence: CASSPRREWYEQYF. The DNA for the CDR3 is TGTGCCAGCAGCCCCCGGCGGGAGTGGTACGAGCAGTACTTC. This chain uses TRBV7-2 with TRBJ2-7, with 7 nucleotides matching TRBD2. The CDR3 covers 14 residues. In germline, CDR1 is SGHTA, CDR2 FQGNSA. The V and J ends lost 5 bases and 4 bases, in that order; junction bases with no gene match: 8.

In this sample, this clonotype turned up a few times. The rearrangement links TRBV7-9 to TRBJ1-6; D gene unclear. The germline gives CDR1 SEHNR, CDR2 FQNEAQ (reference sequence). CDR3 length: 15 residues. The ends were cut back, 1 base at V and 8 bases at J, with 12 bases in the middle. CDR3 DNA: TGTGCCAGCAGCTTAGTAGCCGGTTTGGATTCACCCCTCCACTTT. This sequence encodes CASSLVAGLDSPLHF.

This clonotype occurred once. Compared with germline, one end of the junction differs, possibly owing to a read error. The V call is TRBV6-6, the J call TRBJ2-1, with 8 nucleotides matching TRBD2. Germline V gene data show CDR1 as MNHNY and CDR2 as SVGAGI (reference sequence). The CDR3 is made up of 13 amino acids. The CDR3 DNA follows: TGTGCCAGCACCCACGCGGGAGGCAATGAACAGTTCTTC. This gives the protein CASTHAGGNEQFF.

This clonotype was counted ten times or more. This chain links TRBV12-3 or TRBV12-4 with TRBJ2-5, with D tentatively TRBD1 (6 bases). Matching the DNA end better, TRBJ2-7 makes the J call doubtful. The CDR3 is 14 amino acids. CDR3 residues: CASSLGTTGREQYF. CDR3 bases: TGTGCCAGCAGCCTGGGGACAACGGGCCGCGAGCAGTACTTC.

This clonotype appeared many times. The V and J genes are TRBV27 and TRBJ2-3; D unresolved. The CDR3 has 13 residues. The germline V gene encodes CDR1 MNHEY and CDR2 SMNVEV (reference sequence). The V end lost 3 bases, the J end lost 6 bases, and 10 bases lay between the germline ends. The CDR3 is CASSFALRDTQYF. Here the CDR3 DNA reads TGTGCCAGCAGTTTTGCCCTACGGGATACGCAGTATTTT.

The rearrangement uses TRBV20-1 and TRBJ1-1; 7 bases line up with TRBD1. V shed 1 base, J shed 3 bases, and the junction held 8 bases outside the gene matches. This CDR3 comprises 15 residues. Germline values: CDR1 DFQATT, CDR2 SNEGSKA (reference sequence). The CDR3 is CSARGGQVWDTEAFF. The CDR3 DNA follows: TGCAGTGCTAGAGGTGGACAGGTTTGGGACACTGAAGCTTTCTTT.

This clonotype was counted ten times or more. The chain employs TRBV12-3 or TRBV12-4 and TRBJ2-2; D may correspond to TRBD1 or TRBD2 (5 bases each). The CDR3 is 15 residues long. V gave up 3 bases and J gave up 2 bases, with 10 bases separating them. The CDR3 DNA follows: TGTGCCAGCAGTTTCGGGGCTAGAAACACCGGGGAGCTGTTTTTT. Translating gives CASSFGARNTGELFF.

This chain joins TRBV19 and TRBJ2-1, with 11 bases lining up with TRBD2. The J segment lost 12 bases and the V segment lost 0 bases, leaving 4 bases of the junction unmatched. The CDR3 covers 14 residues. From germline, CDR1 is LNHDA and CDR2 SQIVND (reference sequence). CDR3 sequence: CASSIDWLAGGQFF. DNA for the CDR3: TGTGCCAGTAGTATAGACTGGCTAGCGGGAGGGCAGTTCTTC.

The chain couples TRBV25-1 to TRBJ2-4; no reliable D call. Near its end, the DNA agrees better with TRBJ2-5, so the J call may be wrong. Germline V gene lookup returns CDR1 MGHDK and CDR2 SYGVNS. CDR3 size: 12 residues. CDR3 amino acids: CASSIGRETQYF. CDR3 DNA: TGTGCCAGCAGTATAGGGCGGGAGACCCAGTACTTC.

The rearrangement uses TRBV20-1 and TRBJ2-4, with D tentatively TRBD2 (6 bases). The tail of the sequence fits TRBJ2-7 better, so the J call may be wrong. This CDR3 spans 16 amino acids. CDR1 and CDR2 (germline): DFQATT, SNEGSKA (reference sequence). CDR3 sequence reads: CSARETRSAASYEQYF. The CDR3 DNA follows: TGCAGTGCTCGGGAGACAAGAAGTGCGGCTTCCTACGAGCAGTACTTC.